Sequencing of this T cell receptor beta chain was carried out in a study of tumor-infiltrating lymphocytes in localized non-small cell lung cancer. Notes on this clone: The junction departs from the called germline gene at one end, perhaps through a read error.

Libraries were prepared by immunoSEQ multiplex PCR; TCRdb keeps only in-frame clonotypes and omits some of them. This sample yields about 23,000 clones, of which nearly 70% are seen a single time; roughly 14% belongs to the top ten. The CDR3 length is 14 residues. CDR1 and CDR2 from the germline V gene are SGHRS and YFSETQ. The source of this sequence is a human donor with non-small cell lung cancer. Material: lung tumor tissue. The rearrangement links TRBV5-1 to TRBJ1-1; perhaps TRBD1 as D (5 bases). DNA of the CDR3: TGCGCCAGCAGTTTGGGGGGGAGTGACACTGAAGCTTTCTTT. Translating it yields CASSLGGSDTEAFF.